Sequencing of this T cell receptor beta chain was carried out in a study of blood T cell repertoires in COVID-19. The CDR3 spans 13 residues. V was trimmed by 8 bases and J by 0 bases, leaving 5 bases between them. Libraries were prepared by immunoSEQ multiplex PCR; TCRdb keeps only in-frame clonotypes and omits some of them. The table shows fewer than 90,000 clones, with roughly 71% occurring only once. The rearrangement links TRBV12-3 or TRBV12-4 to TRBJ2-6; no clear D. This TCR was recovered from a man aged 55 to 69 with COVID-19, enrolled during active disease. The sample comprised peripheral blood. The CDR3 sequence is CASGPSGANVLTF. DNA of the CDR3: TGTGCCAGCGGGCCCTCTGGGGCCAACGTCCTGACTTTC.